These T cell receptor beta chains were read from a single sample in a study of identical twins. TCRdb analysed the 5' RACE reads with MiXCR anew, one entry per CDR3 protein. This sample has some 210,000 distinct CDR3 sequences, with around a sixth found just once. This sample also belongs to another study, concerning T cells expressing NK-cell markers.

Sequenced material: CD8+ T cells sorted from blood. All receptors come from a woman aged 18-29 years in good health. The conserved cysteine and the conserved F or W are not part of the CDR3 here.

V	J	CDR3
TRBV12-3/TRBV12-4	TRBJ2-1	ASSGRAGYNEQF
TRBV13	TRBJ1-1	ASSTQTALNTEAF
TRBV9	TRBJ2-1	ASSAGDPGGQF
TRBV5-8	TRBJ1-2	ASSLPGQGIGGYT
TRBV11-2	TRBJ2-7	ASSLVIGPLNHEQY
TRBV12-3/TRBV12-4	TRBJ2-5	ASSIDREETQY
TRBV9	TRBJ2-2	ASRGEATGELF
TRBV5-4	TRBJ1-2	ASSLEVGGHYGYT
TRBV5-6	TRBJ1-1	ASSFGQGEVTEAF
TRBV7-9	TRBJ1-4	ASSFSTNEKLF
TRBV7-2	TRBJ2-1	ASTWTSGGALYNEQF
TRBV11-2	TRBJ2-7	ASSLAVTYEQY
TRBV9	TRBJ1-2	ASSVEEGNYGYT
TRBV27	TRBJ2-7	ASSSTFYEQY